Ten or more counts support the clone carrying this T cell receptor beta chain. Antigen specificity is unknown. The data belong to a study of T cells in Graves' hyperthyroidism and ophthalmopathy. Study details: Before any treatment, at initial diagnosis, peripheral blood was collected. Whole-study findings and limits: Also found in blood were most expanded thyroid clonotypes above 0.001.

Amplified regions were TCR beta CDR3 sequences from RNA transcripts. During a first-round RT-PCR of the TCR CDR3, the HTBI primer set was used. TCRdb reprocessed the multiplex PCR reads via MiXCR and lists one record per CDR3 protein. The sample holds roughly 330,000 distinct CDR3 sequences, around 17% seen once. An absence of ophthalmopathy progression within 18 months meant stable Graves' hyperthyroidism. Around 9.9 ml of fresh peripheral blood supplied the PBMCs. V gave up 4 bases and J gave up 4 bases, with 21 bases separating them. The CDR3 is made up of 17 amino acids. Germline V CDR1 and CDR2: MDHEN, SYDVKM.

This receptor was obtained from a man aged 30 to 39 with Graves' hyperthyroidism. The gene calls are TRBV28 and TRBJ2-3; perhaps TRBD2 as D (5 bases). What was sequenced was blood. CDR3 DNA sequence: TGTGCCAGCAGTTCCTACCTTCGAGGGCTAGTAGCAGATACGCAGTATTTT. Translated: CASSSYLRGLVADTQYF.